This T cell receptor beta chain stems from a study of Ad26.COV2.S vaccination and SARS-CoV-2 variants. Study in general: Dosing was one shot or two shots 56 days apart.

Concerning this clone itself: The antigen is unknown.

Treatment here: 19 received Ad26.COV2.S at low or high dose, single or two shots; roughly five received placebo; per-sample allocation not given. Specimen acquisition occurred on day 63 following the initial vaccine or placebo injection. Assay: immunoSEQ multiplex PCR; the TCRdb copy retains only in-frame clones and omits some. Counted here are roughly 330,000 clones, 90% occurring once; the ten biggest clones make up 5.5%. With 7 bases removed from V and 2 bases from J, the gap between germline ends came to 15 bases. The germline V gene has CDR1 LNHDA and CDR2 SQIVND (reference sequence). The CDR3 consists of 15 residues. Study observations and caveats: Breadth, reportedly substantial, characterized the spike-specific CD8+ and CD4+ T cell responses after vaccination.

The source material was peripheral blood, sampled in a trial of Ad26.COV2.S vaccine versus placebo. The chain employs TRBV19 and TRBJ1-3; no clear D gene. The TCR sequence derives from a person between 18 and 60 years old who received the Ad26.COV2.S COVID-19 vaccine or a placebo. Written as DNA, the CDR3 is TGTGCCAGTATTGGACCGTCGAGGGCTGGAAACACCATATATTTT. This codes for CASIGPSRAGNTIYF. The full variable domain, rest sourced from reference TRBV19 and TRBJ1-3, is DGGITQSPKYLFRKEGQNVTLSCEQNLNHDAMYWYRQDPGQGLRLIYYSQIVNDFQKGDIAEGYSVSREKKESFPLTVTSAQKNPTAFYLCASIGPSRAGNTIYFGEGSWLTVV.